The 28 T cell receptor beta chains below come from one sample, sequenced in a study of shared clonotypes between healthy human individuals. Generated by immunoSEQ multiplex PCR, the TCRdb table keeps only in-frame clones and is missing some. The sample lists roughly 2.6 million clones; around nine tenths were seen once. Sequencing was done on a sample of naive CD4+ T cells sorted from blood. Subset meaning: CD45RA+ positively selected. Receptors were obtained from a man in his late teens or twenties in good health.

In its sample, this clone was seen a few times. This chain uses TRBV18 with TRBJ2-7, with 7 bases aligning to TRBD2. This CDR3 has 14 residues. The V gene end was trimmed by 4 bases and the J gene end by 5 bases; junction bases not matched to a gene: 8. The V gene's germline CDR1 is KGHSH and CDR2 LQKENI. CDR3 DNA sequence: TGTGCCAGCTCACTGTCTAGCGGAGCCGACGAGCAGTACTTC. Its protein is CASSLSSGADEQYF.

This clone was detected once. J is TRBJ2-3 and V is TRBV9; D unclear. The germline V gene encodes CDR1 SGDLS and CDR2 YYNGEE. Trimming removed 3 bases at V and 6 bases at J, with 14 bases between. This CDR3 region has 14 residues. This chain's CDR3 is CASSASSVGDTQYF. The DNA for the CDR3 is TGTGCCAGCAGCGCCAGCTCCGTTGGGGATACGCAGTATTTT.

The J gene is TRBJ2-7, the V gene TRBV7-2; D is undetermined. This CDR3 spans 14 amino acids. CDR1 and CDR2 from the germline V gene are SGHTA and FQGNSA. V was clipped by 2 bases and J by 1 base, with 9 bases between them. CDR3 coding DNA: TGTGCCAGCAGCTTAAGCTTGGATTCCTACGAGCAGTACTTC. Its translation is CASSLSLDSYEQYF.

The chain links TRBV25-1 to TRBJ1-2, with a tentative D call TRBD1 (6 bases). Germline lookup yields CDR1 MGHDK and CDR2 SYGVNS. V dropped 4 bases and J dropped 3 bases, with 12 bases sitting between them. The CDR3 runs to 14 residues. CDR3 residues: CASSASDRYYGYTF. CDR3 bases: TGTGCCAGCAGTGCGTCGGACAGATACTATGGCTACACCTTC.

The chain couples TRBV2 to TRBJ1-1, with D unclear. The CDR3 totals 12 residues. The ends were cut back, 4 bases at V and 8 bases at J, with 11 bases in the middle. CDR1 and CDR2 from the germline V gene are SNHLY and FYNNEI. CDR3 loop: CASSVRQQEAFF. The CDR3 DNA is TGTGCCAGCAGTGTCAGGCAGCAGGAAGCTTTCTTT.

This CDR3 reads CASSPVMDRVYNEQFF. The CDR3 coding sequence is TGTGCCAGTAGTCCCGTCATGGACAGGGTATACAATGAGCAGTTCTTC. The chain recombines TRBV19 with TRBJ2-1, with 8 nucleotides matching TRBD1. Per the germline V gene, CDR1 is LNHDA and CDR2 is SQIVND (reference sequence). CDR3 length: 16 residues. V gave up 5 bases and J gave up 4 bases; unmatched junction bases: 10. The full variable domain, its missing parts supplied by reference TRBV19 and TRBJ2-1, is DGGITQSPKYLFRKEGQNVTLSCEQNLNHDAMYWYRQDPGQGLRLIYYSQIVNDFQKGDIAEGYSVSREKKESFPLTVTSAQKNPTAFYLCASSPVMDRVYNEQFFGPGTRLTVL.

This chain links TRBV12-5 with TRBJ2-2, with D maybe TRBD1 (6 bases). The CDR3 loop spans 17 amino acids. V lost 1 base and J 5 bases, leaving 17 bases between the germline ends. Germline CDR1 is LGHNT and CDR2 is FRNRAP. The CDR3 region has the DNA TGTGCTAGTGGTTTGGGGGACAAATCAGGGCAGACCGGGGAGCTGTTTTTT. Its translation is CASGLGDKSGQTGELFF.

The CDR3 sequence: CASSPPGLTSTDTQYF. As DNA, the CDR3 is TGTGCCAGCTCACCACCGGGCCTAACAAGCACAGATACGCAGTATTTT. The chain links TRBV18 to TRBJ2-3; D unclear. V was pared by 0 bases and J by 0 bases, with 10 bases between. Germline lookup yields CDR1 KGHSH and CDR2 LQKENI. This CDR3 is built from 16 residues.

This rearrangement joins TRBV27 to TRBJ2-1, with 9 bases aligning to TRBD1. The CDR3 runs to 16 residues. Unmatched junction bases numbered 12, after V lost 5 bases and J lost 7 bases. Germline loops: CDR1 MNHEY, CDR2 SMNVEV (reference sequence). The CDR3 bases are TGTGCCAGCAGTCCCCCTGGGACAGGGTTTGGAAATGAGCAGTTCTTC. Protein: CASSPPGTGFGNEQFF.

This chain links TRBV2 with TRBJ1-2, with 8 bases lining up with TRBD1. The germline V gene has CDR1 SNHLY and CDR2 FYNNEI. The V and J ends lost 7 bases and 8 bases, in that order; junction bases with no gene match: 3. This CDR3 has 11 residues. The CDR3 reads CASTWTGGYTF. The DNA for the CDR3 is TGTGCCAGCACCTGGACAGGGGGCTACACCTTC.

The chain combines TRBV19 with TRBJ1-2; D not certain. Germline V CDR1 and CDR2: LNHDA, SQIVND (reference sequence). The CDR3 consists of 14 residues. Trimming removed 6 bases at V and 4 bases at J, with 15 bases between. The CDR3 sequence: CASRPGTGFYGYTF. The CDR3 DNA reads as TGTGCCAGTAGACCGGGAACGGGCTTCTATGGCTACACCTTC.

The rearrangement joins TRBV4-3 to TRBJ1-2; D not resolved. Trimming removed 0 bases from V and 4 bases from J, with 9 bases in between. Germline CDR1 and CDR2: LGHNA and YSLEER. CDR3 length equals 14 residues. The CDR3 loop is CASSQDRPAYGYTF. The CDR3 DNA reads as TGCGCCAGCAGCCAAGATAGGCCGGCCTATGGCTACACCTTC.

This sequence joins TRBV10-2 and TRBJ1-1; 11 nucleotides match TRBD1. This CDR3 region has 22 residues. J was trimmed by 1 base and V by 6 bases; bases with no gene match: 25. Germline V gives CDR1 WSHSY, CDR2 SAAADI. CDR3 loop: CASSPAPGTGGALKRGNTEAFF. In nucleotides, the CDR3 is TGCGCCAGCAGCCCAGCACCCGGGACAGGGGGTGCCCTAAAGCGAGGGAACACTGAAGCTTTCTTT.

This rearrangement joins TRBV25-1 to TRBJ2-5, with 9 bases aligning to TRBD1. The CDR3 length is 15 residues. Unmatched junction bases numbered 6, after V lost 3 bases and J lost 4 bases. Germline V gene data show CDR1 as MGHDK and CDR2 as SYGVNS. In DNA form, the CDR3 reads TGTGCCAGCAGTGAGTACAGGGGGCAGAGAGAGACCCAGTACTTC. Protein: CASSEYRGQRETQYF.

This clone has just a few counts. V usage is TRBV14 and J usage is TRBJ1-6, with D possibly TRBD1 on 5 matching bases. Looked up from germline, CDR1 is SGHDN and CDR2 is FVKESK. This CDR3 comprises 12 residues. V was pared by 1 base and J by 15 bases, with 10 bases between. The CDR3 nucleotides are TGTGCCAGCAGCCAAGGTGGGGGTATCCTCCACTTT. Translation gives CASSQGGGILHF.

The CDR3 nucleotides are TGTGCCAGCAGTACGGGACTAGCGGGAGCAGAGACCCAGTACTTC. Translated: CASSTGLAGAETQYF. V gene TRBV2 combines with J gene TRBJ2-5; 14 nucleotides align to TRBD2. Per the germline V gene, CDR1 is SNHLY and CDR2 is FYNNEI. The V segment lost 5 bases and the J segment 4 bases; nucleotides outside the gene matches: 3. The CDR3 is 15 residues long.

This clone has a single count. CDR3 DNA sequence: TGTGCCAGCAGCTTCGGGGGAGTTCCCGGGGAGCTGTTTTTT. Its translation is CASSFGGVPGELFF. The V gene is TRBV11-3, the J gene TRBJ2-2, with D tentatively TRBD2 (6 bases). The V end lost 3 bases, the J end lost 6 bases, and 11 bases lay between the germline ends. The CDR3 consists of 14 residues. Germline CDR1 SGHNT, CDR2 YENEEA. Variable domain in full (rest from reference TRBV11-3 and TRBJ2-2): EAGVVQSPRYKIIEKKQPVAFWCNPISGHNTLYWYLQNLGQGPELLIRYENEEAVDDSQLPKDRFSAERLKGVDSTLKIQPAELGDSAVYLCASSFGGVPGELFFGEGSRLTVL.

With respect to this clone: This CDR3 is also generated by other DNA sequences in the sample. The J gene is TRBJ1-2, the V gene TRBV28; 9 bases fit TRBD1. The germline gives CDR1 MDHEN, CDR2 SYDVKM. V shed 6 bases and J 4 bases; nucleotides not matched to a gene: 3. The CDR3 contains 13 residues. The CDR3, as DNA: TGTGCCAGCAGCCCGACAGGGGGCTATGGCTACACCTTC. Residues: CASSPTGGYGYTF.

J is TRBJ2-3 and V is TRBV12-5; TRBD1 matches at 9 bases. Germline V gene lookup returns CDR1 LGHNT and CDR2 FRNRAP. This CDR3 region has 14 residues. The J segment lost 1 base and the V segment lost 6 bases, leaving 2 bases of the junction unmatched. The CDR3 sequence: CASGRTGGTDTQYF. Written as DNA, the CDR3 is TGTGCTAGTGGCAGGACAGGGGGCACAGATACGCAGTATTTT.

This rearrangement joins TRBV5-4 to TRBJ1-1, with D perhaps TRBD1 (5 bases). Germline V CDR1 and CDR2: SGHNT, YYREEE (reference sequence). The CDR3 is 14 residues long. V was cut by 0 bases and J by 4 bases, with 10 bases left in between. The CDR3 coding sequence is TGTGCCAGCAGCTTGGAGGGGATGAGCACTGAAGCTTTCTTT. This encodes CASSLEGMSTEAFF. The variable domain in full, with the rest retrieved from reference TRBV5-4 and TRBJ1-1, is ETGVTQSPTHLIKTRGQQVTLRCSSQSGHNTVSWYQQALGQGPQFIFQYYREEENGRGNFPPRFSGLQFPNYSSELNVNALELDDSALYLCASSLEGMSTEAFFGQGTRLTVV.

The chain combines TRBV19 with TRBJ2-2; D possibly corresponds to TRBD2 (6 bases). Deletions cut 0 bases from V and 8 bases from J, with 13 bases between. Germline V gene lookup returns CDR1 LNHDA and CDR2 SQIVND (reference sequence). CDR3 size: 15 residues. The CDR3 DNA reads as TGTGCCAGTAGTATAGATGGACGGGGGACGGGGGAGCTGTTTTTT. This translates into CASSIDGRGTGELFF.

V and J are TRBV18 and TRBJ2-7; the D gene is possibly TRBD1 (5 bases). The V gene lost 6 bases and the J gene lost 2 bases, with 14 bases spanning the gap. Germline V gives CDR1 KGHSH, CDR2 LQKENI. This CDR3 comprises 14 residues. CDR3 sequence reads: CASSFGAGTYEQYF. Written as DNA, the CDR3 is TGTGCCAGCTCCTTTGGGGCAGGCACCTACGAGCAGTACTTC. The variable domain in full, completed from reference TRBV18 and TRBJ2-7, reads NAGVMQNPRHLVRRRGQEARLRCSPMKGHSHVYWYRQLPEEGLKFMVYLQKENIIDESGMPKERFSAEFPKEGPSILRIQQVVRGDSAAYFCASSFGAGTYEQYFGPGTRLTVT.

V is TRBV7-2 and J is TRBJ1-5; D might be TRBD1 (6 bases). The CDR3 is made up of 15 amino acids. CDR1 is SGHTA and CDR2 is FQGNSA in the germline V gene. V lost 2 bases and J 3 bases, leaving 11 bases between the germline ends. The CDR3: CASSLTPGHNQPQHF. The CDR3, as DNA: TGTGCCAGCAGCTTAACTCCGGGACACAATCAGCCCCAGCATTTT.

This clone has a single count. The chain couples TRBV18 to TRBJ2-5; maybe TRBD2 (6 bases). V lost 2 bases, J lost 1 base, and 14 bases lay in between. CDR1 KGHSH and CDR2 LQKENI come from the germline V gene. The CDR3 loop spans 16 amino acids. CDR3 in DNA: TGTGCCAGCTCACCATTCCGGGGGATCGGCCAAGAGACCCAGTACTTC. Translated, it gives CASSPFRGIGQETQYF.

This clone has only one observation. This CDR3 is also generated by other DNA sequences in the sample. V usage is TRBV28 and J usage is TRBJ2-7; D perhaps matches TRBD2 (6 bases). Germline loops: CDR1 MDHEN, CDR2 SYDVKM. This CDR3 has 14 residues. With 1 base removed from V and 0 bases from J, the gap between germline ends came to 7 bases. As DNA, the CDR3 is TGTGCCAGCAGTTTATTCGGGAGCTCCTACGAGCAGTACTTC. It is translated as CASSLFGSSYEQYF. Full variable domain (remainder filled in from reference TRBV28 and TRBJ2-7): DVKVTQSSRYLVKRTGEKVFLECVQDMDHENMFWYRQDPGLGLRLIYFSYDVKMKEKGDIPEGYSVSREKKERFSLILESASTNQTSMYLCASSLFGSSYEQYFGPGTRLTVT.

The genes are TRBV21-1 and TRBJ1-5; the table's D call TRBD1 went unverified against the DNA. TRBV21-1 corresponds to a pseudogene. The CDR3 spans 15 residues. CDR3 sequence reads: CASSKEAGLSQPQHF. In DNA form, the CDR3 reads TGTGCCAGCAGCAAAGAGGCAGGGTTGAGTCAGCCCCAGCATTTT.

The chain has TRBV30 and TRBJ1-2; 9 bases line up with TRBD1. V lost 2 bases, J lost 8 bases, and 12 bases stayed unmatched. The CDR3 length is 15 residues. In germline, CDR1 is GTSNPN, CDR2 SVGIG (reference sequence). The chain's CDR3 is CAWSLKTGGSYGYTF. CDR3 nucleotide sequence: TGTGCCTGGAGTCTAAAAACAGGGGGCTCTTACGGCTACACCTTC.

Details on this clone: Other nucleotide sequences in the sample specify the same CDR3. The gene calls are TRBV5-6 and TRBJ2-1; 9 bases map to TRBD2. J lost 4 bases, V lost 2 bases, and 4 bases had no gene match. Germline values: CDR1 SGHDT, CDR2 YYEEEE. CDR3 size: 15 residues. The CDR3 sequence: CASSFRLAGYNEQFF. In DNA form, the CDR3 reads TGTGCCAGCAGCTTTAGGCTAGCGGGGTACAATGAGCAGTTCTTC.